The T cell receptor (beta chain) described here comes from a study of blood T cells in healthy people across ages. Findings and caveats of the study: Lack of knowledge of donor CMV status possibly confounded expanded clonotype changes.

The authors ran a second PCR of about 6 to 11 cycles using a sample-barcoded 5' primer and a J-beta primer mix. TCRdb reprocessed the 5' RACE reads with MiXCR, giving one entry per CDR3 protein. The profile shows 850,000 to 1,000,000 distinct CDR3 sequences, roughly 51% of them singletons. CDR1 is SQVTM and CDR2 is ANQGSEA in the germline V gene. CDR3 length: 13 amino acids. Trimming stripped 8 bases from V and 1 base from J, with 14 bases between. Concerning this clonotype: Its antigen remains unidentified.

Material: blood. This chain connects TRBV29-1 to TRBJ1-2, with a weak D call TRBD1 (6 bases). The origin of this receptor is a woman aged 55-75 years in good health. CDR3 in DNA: TGCAGCACCCGGGACACAAATAACTATGGCTACACCTTC. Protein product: CSTRDTNNYGYTF.